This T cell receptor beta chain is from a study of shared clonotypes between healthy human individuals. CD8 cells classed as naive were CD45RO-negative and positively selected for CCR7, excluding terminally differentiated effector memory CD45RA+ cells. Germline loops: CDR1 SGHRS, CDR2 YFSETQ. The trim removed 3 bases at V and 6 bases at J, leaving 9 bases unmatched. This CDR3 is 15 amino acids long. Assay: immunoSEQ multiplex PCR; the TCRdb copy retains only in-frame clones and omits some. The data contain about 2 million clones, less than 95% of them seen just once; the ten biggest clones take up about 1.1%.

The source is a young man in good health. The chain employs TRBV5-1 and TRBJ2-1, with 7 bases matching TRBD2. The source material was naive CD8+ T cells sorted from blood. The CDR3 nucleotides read TGCGCCAGCAGCTGGGGAGGGGCGGTAATCAATGAGCAGTTCTTC. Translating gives CASSWGGAVINEQFF.